One sample yielded the 2 T cell receptor beta chains listed below, sequenced in a study of blood T cell repertoires in COVID-19. TCRdb's copy holds only in-frame clones and misses some; the assay was immunoSEQ multiplex PCR. Of over 200,000 clones in the sample, about 70% were seen once. Sequenced: peripheral blood. Receptor source: a woman of 80 years or more with acute or convalescent COVID-19.

This clone has only one observation. The chain couples TRBV19 to TRBJ1-2, with 9 bases that match TRBD1. Per germline, CDR1 LNHDA and CDR2 SQIVND (reference sequence). The CDR3 totals 14 residues. V was pared by 4 bases and J by 4 bases, with 4 bases of the junction left unmatched. CDR3 DNA: TGTGCCAGTAGTAACAGGGGGCGCCTCTATGGCTACACCTTC. Translation gives CASSNRGRLYGYTF.

CDR3 sequence: CASKGGATNEKLFF. DNA of the CDR3: TGTGCCAGCAAAGGGGGAGCAACTAATGAAAAACTGTTTTTT. V is TRBV2 and J is TRBJ1-4, with a weak D call TRBD1 (6 bases). Germline V CDR1 and CDR2: SNHLY, FYNNEI. V lost 7 bases and J 0 bases, leaving 9 bases between the germline ends. The CDR3 sequence is 14 residues long.